Each of the 28 T cell receptor beta chains below was sequenced from the same sample in a study of cytomegalovirus exposure and HLA in healthy donors. Primers for the PCR totalled 60 Vbeta and 13 Jbeta. Libraries were prepared by immunoSEQ multiplex PCR; TCRdb keeps only in-frame clonotypes and omits some of them. The sample gives about 98,000 clones, about two thirds of which show up once; less than 1.5% is in the top ten. Sequencing was done on a sample of PBMCs. The receptors originated from a female donor in good health and CMV-seronegative.

The V and J genes are TRBV6-5 and TRBJ2-3; D might be TRBD2 (6 bases). The germline CDR1 and CDR2 sequences are MNHEY and SVGAGI. V lost 3 bases and J lost 1, with 14 bases in between. The CDR3 is made up of 16 amino acids. The CDR3 coding sequence is TGTGCCAGCAGTTATGGGAAGCGGGTTGGCACAGATACGCAGTATTTT. It is translated as CASSYGKRVGTDTQYF.

Only a few counts were recorded for this clone. This chain uses TRBV7-6 with TRBJ2-1; D is possibly TRBD2 (7 bases). V lost 3 bases and J lost 3, with 18 bases in between. This CDR3 contains 17 residues. Per the germline V gene, CDR1 is SGHVS and CDR2 is FNYEAQ. In DNA form, the CDR3 reads TGTGCCAGCAGCTTGCAGGGGCGGACTAGTTTCTACAATGAGCAGTTCTTC. Its protein product is CASSLQGRTSFYNEQFF.

This clone was seen a handful of times. The chain combines TRBV4-1 with TRBJ2-1; 7 bases agree with TRBD2. V lost 3 bases to trimming and J lost 5 bases; unmatched junction nucleotides: 4. The CDR3 is 14 residues long. Germline loops: CDR1 MGHRA, CDR2 YSYEKL. CDR3 protein: CASSHFSGHNEQFF. CDR3 DNA sequence: TGCGCCAGCAGCCACTTTAGCGGGCACAATGAGCAGTTCTTC.

The chain carries TRBV5-5 and TRBJ1-1; 7 bases align to TRBD1. Germline V gene sequence: CDR1 SGHKS, CDR2 YYEKEE (reference sequence). The J segment lost 3 bases and the V segment lost 3 bases, leaving 2 bases of the junction unmatched. The CDR3 spans 13 residues. CDR3 protein: CASSSQGDTEAFF. In DNA, the CDR3 is TGTGCCAGCAGCTCTCAGGGGGACACTGAAGCTTTCTTT. Based on the CDR3 plus reference TRBV5-5 and TRBJ1-1, the full variable domain is DAGVTQSPTHLIKTRGQQVTLRCSPISGHKSVSWYQQVLGQGPQFIFQYYEKEERGRGNFPDRFSARQFPNYSSELNVNALLLGDSALYLCASSSQGDTEAFFGQGTRLTVV.

V and J are TRBV5-6 and TRBJ1-2; unclear D gene. V lost 6 bases and J lost 4, with 16 bases in between. Germline V gene lookup returns CDR1 SGHDT and CDR2 YYEEEE. The CDR3 is 14 amino acids. The CDR3 DNA reads as TGTGCCAGCACCAACGAGGGTTTTAGCTATGGCTACACCTTC. The encoded protein is CASTNEGFSYGYTF. The complete variable domain, with remaining parts taken from reference TRBV5-6 and TRBJ1-2, reads DAGVTQSPTHLIKTRGQQVTLRCSPKSGHDTVSWYQQALGQGPQFIFQYYEEEERQRGNFPDRFSGHQFPNYSSELNVNALLLGDSALYLCASTNEGFSYGYTFGSGTRLTVV.

The gene calls are TRBV27 and TRBJ1-4, with D possibly matching TRBD1 (5 bases). The CDR3 totals 15 residues. Germline V CDR1 and CDR2: MNHEY, SMNVEV (reference sequence). V was clipped by 9 bases and J by 0 bases, with 14 bases between them. CDR3 loop: CASKVGGATNEKLFF. For the CDR3, the DNA is TGTGCCAGTAAAGTTGGGGGGGCAACTAATGAAAAACTGTTTTTT.

The J gene is TRBJ1-1, the V gene TRBV5-1; 8 positions agree with TRBD1. From germline, CDR1 is SGHRS and CDR2 YFSETQ. The CDR3 has 15 residues. Losses at the gene ends were 0 bases for V and 7 bases for J; bases not matched to a gene: 8. This CDR3 reads CASSLGGLGQGEAFF. Written as DNA, the CDR3 is TGCGCCAGCAGCTTGGGGGGTCTAGGACAGGGTGAAGCTTTCTTT.

The gene calls are TRBV6-5 and TRBJ1-2; D is possibly TRBD1 (5 bases). Germline V lookup: CDR1 MNHEY, CDR2 SVGAGI. This CDR3 has 14 residues. V dropped 2 bases and J dropped 4 bases, with 11 bases sitting between them. As DNA, the CDR3 is TGTGCCAGCAGTTACAGGACGCAGGGCTATGGCTACACCTTC. Protein sequence: CASSYRTQGYGYTF.

This clone was seen only a few times. Germline and junction disagree at one end, which may indicate a read error. J is TRBJ1-1 and V is TRBV7-9; possible D gene TRBD1, 6 bases. The CDR3 contains 13 residues. Germline V gene data show CDR1 as SEHNR and CDR2 as FQNEAQ (reference sequence). CDR3 DNA sequence: TGTTCCAGCAGCCCCAGGGGTTGGACTGAAGCTTTCTTT. Amino acids: CSSSPRGWTEAFF.

The CDR3 nucleotides are TGTGCCAGCATGAACCGGGACAGCTACGAGCAGTACTTC. Translation: CASMNRDSYEQYF. This chain connects TRBV11-2 to TRBJ2-7; 7 bases align to TRBD1. The germline V gene has CDR1 SGHAT and CDR2 FQNNGV. This CDR3 is 13 amino acids long. V was pared by 7 bases and J by 3 bases, with 6 bases of the junction left unmatched.

This clone was counted once. V gene TRBV5-6 combines with J gene TRBJ2-5; TRBD1 aligns across 8 bases. J gave up 2 bases and V 4 bases, and 4 bases lay outside the gene matches. The germline CDR1 and CDR2 sequences are SGHDT and YYEEEE. The CDR3 length is 14 residues. DNA of the CDR3: TGTGCCAGCAGCCAACAGGGGGGTCAAGAGACCCAGTACTTC. Amino acid sequence: CASSQQGGQETQYF. The whole variable domain, filled in from reference TRBV5-6 and TRBJ2-5, reads DAGVTQSPTHLIKTRGQQVTLRCSPKSGHDTVSWYQQALGQGPQFIFQYYEEEERQRGNFPDRFSGHQFPNYSSELNVNALLLGDSALYLCASSQQGGQETQYFGPGTRLLVL.

This clone came up once. The chain is built from TRBV13 and TRBJ1-1, with TRBD1 as a possible D gene (6 bases). The CDR3 has 18 residues. CDR1 and CDR2 from the germline V gene are PRHDT and FYEKMQ (reference sequence). The V end was cut by 5 bases, the J end by 2 bases, with 24 bases between. Here the CDR3 DNA reads TGTGCCAGCAGCCTTCCCTTAGCCCGACAGGTGATAAACACTGAAGCTTTCTTT. Translated: CASSLPLARQVINTEAFF.

The chain employs TRBV6-5 and TRBJ1-2; 8 positions agree with TRBD1. Germline V CDR1 and CDR2: MNHEY, SVGAGI. V lost 2 bases to trimming and J lost 13 bases; unmatched junction nucleotides: 9. The CDR3 covers 13 residues. The CDR3 coding sequence is TGTGCCAGCAGTTACCGGACAGGGATGATGGGCACCTTC. As protein: CASSYRTGMMGTF.

This chain links TRBV27 with TRBJ1-2; 7 bases align to TRBD1. The trim removed 7 bases at V and 6 bases at J, leaving 14 bases unmatched. Germline V gene lookup returns CDR1 MNHEY and CDR2 SMNVEV (reference sequence). The CDR3 loop spans 15 amino acids. CDR3 coding DNA: TGTGCCAGCACTCCCACCGACAGGGCCCGGGATGGCTACACCTTC. Translation: CASTPTDRARDGYTF.

The V gene is TRBV30, the J gene TRBJ2-7; 10 positions match TRBD1. This CDR3 is 14 amino acids long. After removal of 2 bases from V and 4 bases from J, the junction contained 5 bases not matched to a gene. Germline CDR1 is GTSNPN and CDR2 is SVGIG (reference sequence). Here the CDR3 reads CAWSNGGQGYEQYF. The CDR3 nucleotides are TGTGCCTGGAGTAATGGGGGACAGGGGTACGAGCAGTACTTC.

The V call is TRBV27, the J call TRBJ1-1; no firm D call. There are 13 residues in the CDR3. Germline CDR1 and CDR2: MNHEY and SMNVEV (reference sequence). The V end was cut by 4 bases, the J end by 3 bases, with 9 bases between. The CDR3 sequence: CASSYTRDTEAFF. The CDR3 DNA follows: TGTGCCAGCAGTTATACTAGGGACACTGAAGCTTTCTTT.

This clone was recorded a few times. The V and J genes are TRBV18 and TRBJ1-2, with TRBD1 matching 9 bases. In germline, CDR1 is KGHSH, CDR2 LQKENI. The CDR3 runs 16 residues. V dropped 6 bases and J dropped 1; count of bases not matched to a gene: 9. The CDR3 loop reads CASSRNRGQNNYGYTF. The DNA for the CDR3 is TGTGCCAGCTCTCGTAACAGGGGGCAAAATAACTATGGCTACACCTTC.

Points on this clone: The sample holds other DNA sequences that translate to the same CDR3. This chain joins TRBV5-6 and TRBJ1-6, with D unclear. Germline-derived CDR1 and CDR2 are SGHDT and YYEEEE. Between the trimmed V and J ends, which lost 2 bases and 6 bases, there was a span of 6 bases. The CDR3 is made up of 13 amino acids. The CDR3 spells CASSLRANSPLHF. For the CDR3, the DNA is TGTGCCAGCAGCTTACGAGCTAATTCACCCCTCCACTTT.

This clone was observed a handful of times. The chain joins TRBV10-1 to TRBJ1-2; D perhaps matches TRBD1 (5 bases). Germline CDR1 WNHNN, CDR2 SYGVQD (reference sequence). Trimming shortened V by 9 bases and J by 7 bases, and 24 bases separated the two germline ends. The CDR3 has 15 amino acids. CDR3 loop: CASTHKEKGYFGYTF. The CDR3 nucleotides are TGCGCCAGTACTCACAAGGAAAAGGGGTACTTTGGCTACACCTTC.

This rearrangement joins TRBV13 to TRBJ2-1; 9 bases agree with TRBD1. This CDR3 is 17 amino acids long. In germline, CDR1 is PRHDT, CDR2 FYEKMQ (reference sequence). Trimming removed 4 bases from V and 1 base from J; junction bases left unmatched: 8. CDR3 region: CASSSTGGTGSYNEQFF. CDR3 bases: TGTGCCAGCAGCTCAACCGGTGGGACAGGGTCCTACAATGAGCAGTTCTTC.

The chain joins TRBV6-5 to TRBJ2-3; 7 positions agree with TRBD2. This CDR3 contains 15 residues. Trimming at V came to 8 bases and at J to 1 base, leaving 9 bases not matched to a gene. Looked up from germline, CDR1 is MNHEY and CDR2 is SVGAGI. The CDR3 DNA sequence: TGTGCCAGCGTGGGAGGGAGGGATGGCACAGATACGCAGTATTTT. Protein product: CASVGGRDGTDTQYF.

The chain employs TRBV4-1 and TRBJ2-5; 10 bases are a match to TRBD2. This CDR3 is built from 18 residues. Germline CDR1 and CDR2: MGHRA and YSYEKL. After removal of 1 base from V and 4 bases from J, the junction contained 12 bases not matched to a gene. The CDR3 sequence is CASSQGPPGAGGRETQYF. Written as DNA, the CDR3 is TGCGCCAGCAGCCAAGGACCTCCGGGAGCGGGAGGGAGAGAGACCCAGTACTTC.

CDR3 nucleotides: TGTGCCAGCAGCCCTCCGGGGGGAGAGACCCAGTACTTC. This gives the protein CASSPPGGETQYF. This chain joins TRBV11-2 and TRBJ2-5, with 7 nucleotides matching TRBD2. Germline V lookup: CDR1 SGHAT, CDR2 FQNNGV. The CDR3 covers 13 residues. J was trimmed by 4 bases and V by 5 bases; bases with no gene match: 4. The complete variable domain, with remaining parts taken from reference TRBV11-2 and TRBJ2-5, reads EAGVAQSPRYKIIEKRQSVAFWCNPISGHATLYWYQQILGQGPKLLIQFQNNGVVDDSQLPKDRFSAERLKGVDSTLKIQPAKLEDSAVYLCASSPPGGETQYFGPGTRLLVL.

This chain links TRBV30 with TRBJ2-3; 8 bases fit TRBD1. Losses at the gene ends were 3 bases for V and 8 bases for J; bases not matched to a gene: 19. The CDR3 is 17 residues long. Per the germline V gene, CDR1 is GTSNPN and CDR2 is SVGIG (reference sequence). DNA for the CDR3: TGTGCCTGGAGCGGCACAGGGGGAGTAAGTGGTGTGGGTACGCAGTATTTT. Protein product: CAWSGTGGVSGVGTQYF.

The chain is built from TRBV27 and TRBJ2-2, with 9 bases aligning to TRBD2. J lost 2 bases, V lost 7 bases, and 17 bases had no gene match. Per germline, CDR1 MNHEY and CDR2 SMNVEV (reference sequence). The CDR3 consists of 19 residues. DNA for the CDR3: TGTGCCAGCACCGGGGTGGGGGTAGCGGGAGTAGGTAACACCGGGGAGCTGTTTTTT. Its translation is CASTGVGVAGVGNTGELFF.

Only one count was recorded for this clone. This chain connects TRBV7-2 to TRBJ1-4; no reliable D call. Germline CDR1 reads SGHTA; CDR2 reads FQGNSA. The CDR3 length is 16 residues. The V gene lost 0 bases and the J gene lost 8 bases, with 16 bases spanning the gap. The CDR3 reads CASSLAPQVTYEKLFF. DNA for the CDR3: TGTGCCAGCAGCTTAGCGCCGCAGGTAACCTACGAAAAACTGTTTTTT.

The chain recombines TRBV7-3 with TRBJ2-3; D gene uncertain. Trimming cost V 3 bases and J 5 bases, with 3 bases left between them. CDR1 and CDR2 from the germline V gene are SGHTA and FQGTGA. The CDR3 length is 11 residues. In DNA, the CDR3 is TGTGCCAGCAGCTTCGGAGATACGCAGTATTTT. It codes for CASSFGDTQYF.

In its sample, this clone was seen a few times. The chain has TRBV4-3 and TRBJ1-2, with D unresolved. The V gene lost 0 bases and the J gene lost 4 bases, with 18 bases spanning the gap. Germline CDR1 and CDR2: LGHNA and YSLEER. CDR3 length: 17 residues. The CDR3 loop is CASSQDRRDGSAYGYTF. The CDR3 DNA follows: TGCGCCAGCAGCCAAGATAGGAGGGATGGTTCAGCCTATGGCTACACCTTC.